Listed here are 32 T cell receptor beta chains from one sample, sequenced in a study of shared clonotypes between healthy human individuals (dated by TCRdb to the early 2020s). The receptor library was made with the immunoSEQ multiplex PCR assay. Here the immuneACCESS table is served through TCRdb, limited to in-frame sequences with V and J called. Missing clones are a known gap in these copies; in checked studies unresolved V genes cover under half, and the rest lacks a known reason. The sample table lists fewer than 850,000 clones, roughly 91% of them with a count of one. The top ten constitute 34% of the sample. Material: memory CD8+ T cells from PBMCs. The cell subset or site tag for this specimen amounts to: CD45RO+ cells pooled with CCR7-negative TemRA cells. The source is a man aged 18 to 35 in good health. Some clones in this sample may be carry-over from other donors' samples.

The chain employs TRBV27 and TRBJ2-3; the D gene is possibly TRBD2 (5 bases). Trimming pared 4 bases from V and 0 bases from J, leaving 20 bases between. This CDR3 spans 18 amino acids. CDR1 is MNHEY, CDR2 SMNVEV, per germline (reference sequence). The CDR3 DNA sequence: TGTGCCAGCAGTTACCGGGGTCTCCGCATCCCTAGCACAGATACGCAGTATTTT. It translates to CASSYRGLRIPSTDTQYF.

V usage is TRBV6-5 and J usage is TRBJ1-1, with D hard to call. CDR1 is MNHEY, CDR2 SVGAGI, per germline. Trimming pared 5 bases from V and 10 bases from J, leaving 8 bases between. CDR3 length: 10 amino acids. The CDR3: CASSDRGAFF. The CDR3 nucleotides read TGTGCCAGCAGTGACCGCGGAGCTTTCTTT.

This chain uses TRBV7-9 with TRBJ2-7; D tentatively reads TRBD1 or TRBD2 (6 bases each). The germline V and J ends were trimmed by 5 bases and 2 bases, with 22 bases remaining between them. Germline values: CDR1 SEHNR, CDR2 FQNEAQ (reference sequence). The CDR3 contains 17 residues. Here the CDR3 DNA reads TGTGCCAGCAGCGGATTAGGAGGGGGACCGAGGGCCTACGAGCAGTACTTC. Amino acid sequence: CASSGLGGGPRAYEQYF.

The chain is built from TRBV11-2 and TRBJ2-7; 8 bases line up with TRBD2. With V trimmed by 8 bases and J by 7 bases, 4 bases remained unmatched. The CDR3 totals 11 residues. CDR1 is SGHAT and CDR2 is FQNNGV in the germline V gene. DNA of the CDR3: TGTGCCAGCGGTAGCGGGAATGAGCAGTACTTC. As protein: CASGSGNEQYF.

The J gene is TRBJ1-5, the V gene TRBV15; 11 bases map to TRBD1. The CDR3 runs 13 residues. From germline, CDR1 is LNHNV and CDR2 YYDKDF (reference sequence). The V gene end was trimmed by 8 bases and the J gene end by 4 bases; junction bases not matched to a gene: 1. The CDR3, as DNA: TGTGCCACCGGGACAGGGGGGAATCAGCCCCAGCATTTT. Translated, it gives CATGTGGNQPQHF.

J is TRBJ2-6 and V is TRBV11-2, with a tentative D call TRBD1 (5 bases). The CDR3 totals 15 residues. The germline CDR1 and CDR2 sequences are SGHAT and FQNNGV. V lost 5 bases and J 2 bases, leaving 10 bases between the germline ends. The CDR3 DNA follows: TGTGCCAGCAGCAAAGCAGGGACTGGGGCCAACGTCCTGACTTTC. Translation: CASSKAGTGANVLTF.

The genes are TRBV19 and TRBJ2-1, with D possibly TRBD1 on 6 matching bases. The CDR3 is 15 residues long. V lost 4 bases and J 1 base, leaving 11 bases between the germline ends. Germline CDR1 is LNHDA and CDR2 is SQIVND (reference sequence). CDR3 in amino acids: CASSRDIGSYNEQFF. CDR3 sequence (DNA): TGTGCCAGTAGTAGGGACATCGGGTCCTACAATGAGCAGTTCTTC.

The chain has TRBV4-3 and TRBJ2-5; 7 bases are shared with TRBD2. From germline, CDR1 is LGHNA and CDR2 YSLEER. The CDR3 is made up of 17 amino acids. Trimming cost V 1 base and J 5 bases; bases outside gene matches: 13. This chain's CDR3 is CASSQGRRGGDWETQYF. CDR3 nucleotide sequence: TGCGCCAGCAGCCAAGGGAGGAGGGGAGGGGACTGGGAGACCCAGTACTTC.

The rearrangement links TRBV5-1 to TRBJ2-7; the match to TRBD1 covers 7 bases. Germline CDR1 reads SGHRS; CDR2 reads YFSETQ. J gave up 4 bases and V 2 bases, and 3 bases lay outside the gene matches. This CDR3 contains 13 residues. The CDR3 DNA is TGCGCCAGCAGCTTTACAGGGGAGTACGAGCAGTACTTC. Protein: CASSFTGEYEQYF.

Only one count was recorded for this clone. The chain is built from TRBV27 and TRBJ2-2; D is perhaps TRBD1 (5 bases). The ends were cut back, 4 bases at V and 5 bases at J, with 8 bases in the middle. There are 13 residues in the CDR3. Germline assignment: CDR1 MNHEY and CDR2 SMNVEV (reference sequence). CDR3 sequence: CASSSPGTGELFF. The CDR3, as DNA: TGTGCCAGCAGTTCCCCAGGGACCGGGGAGCTGTTTTTT.

V and J are TRBV29-1 and TRBJ2-4; D unclear. The V end lost 6 bases, the J end lost 0 bases, and 12 bases lay between the germline ends. CDR1 and CDR2 (germline): SQVTM, ANQGSEA. The CDR3 totals 14 residues. The CDR3 loop is CSVTDWEAKNIQYF. CDR3 nucleotide sequence: TGCAGCGTCACCGACTGGGAAGCCAAAAACATTCAGTACTTC. Based on the CDR3 plus reference TRBV29-1 and TRBJ2-4, the full variable domain is SAVISQKPSRDICQRGTSLTIQCQVDSQVTMMFWYRQQPGQSLTLIATANQGSEATYESGFVIDKFPISRPNLTFSTLTVSNMSPEDSSIYLCSVTDWEAKNIQYFGAGTRLSVL.

This chain's CDR3 is CASSFRGRGYTF. CDR3 nucleotide sequence: TGTGCCAGCAGCTTCAGGGGGAGAGGCTACACCTTC. The gene calls are TRBV13 and TRBJ1-2; 7 bases match TRBD1. The germline V gene has CDR1 PRHDT and CDR2 FYEKMQ (reference sequence). V was pared by 3 bases and J by 8 bases, with 3 bases of the junction left unmatched. The CDR3 totals 12 residues. The full variable domain, its missing parts supplied by reference TRBV13 and TRBJ1-2, is AAGVIQSPRHLIKEKRETATLKCYPIPRHDTVYWYQQGPGQDPQFLISFYEKMQSDKGSIPDRFSAQQFSDYHSELNMSSLELGDSALYFCASSFRGRGYTFGSGTRLTVV.

The chain recombines TRBV7-6 with TRBJ2-1, with 14 bases aligning to TRBD2. The CDR3 consists of 16 residues. The germline CDR1 and CDR2 sequences are SGHVS and FNYEAQ. V lost 5 bases and J lost 2; bases outside the gene matches: 2. This chain's CDR3 is CASSMTSGRAYNEQFF. As DNA, the CDR3 is TGTGCCAGCAGCATGACTAGCGGGAGGGCCTACAATGAGCAGTTCTTC.

The CDR3 DNA reads TGTGCCTTGCAGGAAAGGACAGATACGCAGTATTTT. Protein product: CALQERTDTQYF. The chain couples TRBV30 to TRBJ2-3; unclear D gene. CDR1 is GTSNPN, CDR2 SVGIG, per germline (reference sequence). V was trimmed by 7 bases and J by 3 bases, leaving 11 bases between them. The CDR3 is made up of 12 amino acids.

This chain links TRBV27 with TRBJ2-4; D may be TRBD1 (6 bases). Trimming pared 5 bases from V and 1 base from J, leaving 15 bases between. CDR3 size: 16 residues. Germline V gives CDR1 MNHEY, CDR2 SMNVEV (reference sequence). The CDR3 DNA follows: TGTGCCAGCAGTACACAGGGTATTTCGGCCAAAAACATTCAGTACTTC. Protein sequence: CASSTQGISAKNIQYF.

The chain carries TRBV5-1 and TRBJ2-7; D is possibly TRBD1 (5 bases). The V end lost 4 bases, the J end lost 0 bases, and 14 bases lay between the germline ends. The CDR3 has 15 amino acids. Germline loops: CDR1 SGHRS, CDR2 YFSETQ. In nucleotides, the CDR3 is TGCGCCAGCAGCCCCCCCGGCAGGGTCTCCTACGAGCAGTACTTC. Protein: CASSPPGRVSYEQYF. The complete variable domain, with remaining parts taken from reference TRBV5-1 and TRBJ2-7, reads KAGVTQTPRYLIKTRGQQVTLSCSPISGHRSVSWYQQTPGQGLQFLFEYFSETQRNKGNFPGRFSGRQFSNSRSEMNVSTLELGDSALYLCASSPPGRVSYEQYFGPGTRLTVT.

The chain uses TRBV7-9 and TRBJ2-7; TRBD1 aligns across 7 bases. Unmatched junction bases numbered 9, after V lost 2 bases and J lost 5 bases. CDR1 is SEHNR, CDR2 FQNEAQ, per germline (reference sequence). The CDR3 extends over 15 amino acids. CDR3 region: CASSLSLAGTDEQYF. CDR3 in DNA: TGTGCCAGCAGCTTAAGTTTGGCCGGGACAGACGAGCAGTACTTC.

The genes are TRBV14 and TRBJ2-7; D may be TRBD2 (6 bases). The CDR3 is 13 amino acids. From germline, CDR1 is SGHDN and CDR2 FVKESK. Trimming took off 4 bases at V and 2 bases at J, with 9 bases between the two ends. CDR3 sequence (DNA): TGTGCCAGCAGCCGGCGGGGTGCCTACGAGCAGTACTTC. It encodes CASSRRGAYEQYF.

V usage is TRBV15 and J usage is TRBJ1-2; D remains unclear. The V and J ends lost 0 bases and 4 bases respectively, with 9 bases between them. The germline V gene has CDR1 LNHNV and CDR2 YYDKDF (reference sequence). The CDR3 sequence is 14 residues long. CDR3 region: CATSRDRSFYGYTF. The CDR3 nucleotides read TGTGCCACCAGCAGAGATCGTTCATTCTATGGCTACACCTTC.

The chain carries TRBV2 and TRBJ2-7; the D gene is possibly TRBD2 (5 bases). Trimming pared 11 bases from V and 3 bases from J, leaving 14 bases between. The germline CDR1 and CDR2 sequences are SNHLY and FYNNEI. The CDR3 runs to 12 residues. The chain's CDR3 is CASTGERYEQYF. CDR3 nucleotides: TGTGCCTCTACCGGGGAACGCTACGAGCAGTACTTC. The whole variable domain, remainder taken from reference TRBV2 and TRBJ2-7, is EPEVTQTPSHQVTQMGQEVILRCVPISNHLYFYWYRQILGQKVEFLVSFYNNEISEKSEIFDDQFSVERPDGSNFTLKIRSTKLEDSAMYFCASTGERYEQYFGPGTRLTVT.

The count of this clone is one. The chain couples TRBV6-5 to TRBJ2-6; D remains unclear. The length of the CDR3 is 16 residues. Germline CDR1 MNHEY, CDR2 SVGAGI. Trimming left V 1 base short and J 0 bases short, with 7 bases between. CDR3 in DNA: TGTGCCAGCAGTTACTTGGGCCCCTCTGGGGCCAACGTCCTGACTTTC. Its protein product is CASSYLGPSGANVLTF.

This clone was observed a few times. The chain recombines TRBV10-3 with TRBJ1-2; the D is unclear. Per the germline V gene, CDR1 is ENHRY and CDR2 is SYGVKD. Trimming stripped 2 bases from V and 2 bases from J, with 6 bases between. The CDR3 is 13 amino acids. CDR3 loop: CAISEDTNYGYTF. CDR3 nucleotides: TGTGCCATCAGTGAGGATACCAACTATGGCTACACCTTC.

The chain employs TRBV5-4 and TRBJ2-5, with D perhaps TRBD1 or TRBD2 (5 bases each). The J call may be in error: the DNA end matches TRBJ2-7 better. The V gene's germline CDR1 is SGHNT and CDR2 YYREEE (reference sequence). CDR3 length: 14 residues. This chain's CDR3 is CASSSVGTSYEQYF. The CDR3 bases are TGTGCCAGCAGCTCCGTTGGGACCTCCTACGAGCAGTACTTC.

The chain is built from TRBV29-1 and TRBJ2-1, with unresolved D. V lost 2 bases and J 0 bases, leaving 2 bases between the germline ends. CDR3 length: 12 residues. Germline V gene lookup returns CDR1 SQVTM and CDR2 ANQGSEA. The CDR3 region is CSVEHSYNEQFF. The CDR3 bases are TGCAGCGTTGAACACTCCTACAATGAGCAGTTCTTC.

This clone was recorded once. The V and J genes are TRBV9 and TRBJ1-2; perhaps TRBD1 as D (5 bases). The CDR3 consists of 15 residues. V was shortened by 4 bases and J by 2 bases, with 15 bases between the two germline ends. The V gene's germline CDR1 is SGDLS and CDR2 YYNGEE. CDR3 bases: TGTGCCAGCAGCCCAACCGGGACCGACAACTATGGCTACACCTTC. Its protein is CASSPTGTDNYGYTF.

The CDR3 spells CASSSRDRGPANYGYTF. In DNA, the CDR3 is TGTGCCAGCAGCTCTAGGGACAGAGGACCTGCTAACTATGGCTACACCTTC. V usage is TRBV7-2 and J usage is TRBJ1-2, with 7 bases identical to TRBD1. CDR1 is SGHTA, CDR2 FQGNSA, per germline. V lost 4 bases to trimming and J lost 0 bases; unmatched junction nucleotides: 11. This CDR3 region has 17 residues.

The V call is TRBV28, the J call TRBJ2-1, with a possible D match to TRBD1 (5 bases). Germline CDR1 is MDHEN and CDR2 is SYDVKM. This CDR3 is 15 amino acids long. Trimming removed 6 bases at V and 8 bases at J, with 20 bases between. The CDR3 bases are TGTGCCAGCAGACCCTCGACAGAACATTTGGATGAGCAGTTCTTC. Translation: CASRPSTEHLDEQFF.

The V call is TRBV9, the J call TRBJ2-1; 8 bases match TRBD2. Trimming cost V 0 bases and J 3 bases; bases outside gene matches: 8. CDR1 and CDR2 (germline): SGDLS, YYNGEE. The CDR3 sequence is 17 residues long. CDR3 loop: CASSVAPGSGSYNEQFF. CDR3 coding DNA: TGTGCCAGCAGCGTAGCCCCCGGGAGCGGGAGCTACAATGAGCAGTTCTTC.

V and J are TRBV10-1 and TRBJ2-3; the match to TRBD2 covers 7 bases. The CDR3 contains 18 residues. With V trimmed by 1 base and J by 2 bases, 12 bases remained unmatched. The germline V gene has CDR1 WNHNN and CDR2 SYGVQD (reference sequence). In DNA form, the CDR3 reads TGCGCCAGCAGTGAGTTGTTTCCCGGGACTACAGACACAGATACGCAGTATTTT. Residues: CASSELFPGTTDTDTQYF.

The chain couples TRBV7-9 to TRBJ2-1, with 11 bases identical to TRBD1. The CDR3 extends over 14 amino acids. Germline V gives CDR1 SEHNR, CDR2 FQNEAQ (reference sequence). V lost 11 bases to trimming and J lost 7 bases; unmatched junction nucleotides: 10. In DNA form, the CDR3 reads TGTGCCGTCCCAGGGGGACAGGGGGGAAATGAGCAGTTCTTC. Protein sequence: CAVPGGQGGNEQFF.

The chain joins TRBV27 to TRBJ1-2; no reliable D call. Trimming removed 0 bases at V and 8 bases at J, with 10 bases between. CDR3 length: 13 residues. Germline V gene data show CDR1 as MNHEY and CDR2 as SMNVEV (reference sequence). CDR3 in amino acids: CASSLSRRSGYTF. The CDR3 DNA reads as TGTGCCAGCAGTTTATCGCGACGAAGCGGCTACACCTTC.

The chain couples TRBV6-5 to TRBJ1-1; D is uncertain. The CDR3 contains 12 residues. Trimming cost V 10 bases and J 1 base, with 10 bases left between them. Per germline, CDR1 MNHEY and CDR2 SVGAGI. The CDR3 coding sequence is TGTGCCACGATCCGAAAGAACACTGAAGCTTTCTTT. Translation: CATIRKNTEAFF.